A selection of T cell receptor beta chains follows, all from one sample in a study of blood T cell repertoires in COVID-19. Using immunoSEQ multiplex PCR, the repertoire was profiled, and TCRdb retains in-frame clones only, with some absent. This repertoire shows under 300,000 clones, around 82% found once; its top ten account for nearly 5%. Sequenced sample: peripheral blood. These receptors all come from a woman older than 75 with active or convalescent COVID-19. CDR3s include the opening cysteine and the closing phenylalanine or tryptophan. The order of the fields is D gene, V gene, clone size, J gene, CDR3 protein, CDR3 DNA. A D gene is named only where the DNA matches it firmly. Some rows have no size entry. The others give once, few or many, or a class for an expanded clone.

D: .; V: TRBV5-1; size: .; J: TRBJ2-2; CDR3: CASTPGNTGELFF; DNA: TGCGCCAGCACTCCAGGGAACACCGGGGAGCTGTTTTTT
D: .; V: TRBV30; size: .; J: TRBJ1-1; CDR3: CAWSHRSTEAFF; DNA: TGTGCCTGGAGCCACAGGAGCACTGAAGCTTTCTTT
D: TRBD1; V: TRBV18; size: .; J: TRBJ2-1; CDR3: CASSPGQSPNNEQFF; DNA: TGTGCCAGCTCACCGGGACAGAGCCCCAACAATGAGCAGTTCTTC
D: TRBD1; V: TRBV9; size: .; J: TRBJ1-1; CDR3: CASSSDRGRTEAFF; DNA: TGTGCCAGCAGCTCCGACAGGGGGCGGACTGAAGCTTTCTTT
D: .; V: TRBV19; size: .; J: TRBJ2-7; CDR3: CARAGRGEQYF; DNA: TGTGCCAGGGCAGGGCGAGGCGAGCAGTACTTC
D: TRBD1; V: TRBV5-1; size: once; J: TRBJ2-7; CDR3: CASSPPGQNYEQYF; DNA: TGCGCCAGCAGCCCGCCGGGACAGAACTACGAGCAGTACTTC
D: TRBD1; V: TRBV6-2/TRBV6-3; size: .; J: TRBJ2-7; CDR3: CASSYASGGLGYEQYF; DNA: TGTGCCAGCAGTTACGCGTCAGGGGGATTGGGATACGAGCAGTACTTC
D: TRBD1; V: TRBV19; size: .; J: TRBJ2-2; CDR3: CASRNQRQGTNTGELFF; DNA: TGTGCCAGTCGCAATCAACGACAGGGCACGAACACCGGGGAGCTGTTTTTT
D: TRBD2; V: TRBV12-5; size: .; J: TRBJ2-3; CDR3: CASGLGTSSGGWDTQYF; DNA: TGTGCTAGTGGTTTGGGAACCTCTAGCGGGGGGTGGGATACGCAGTATTTT
D: TRBD1; V: TRBV5-1; size: .; J: TRBJ1-3; CDR3: CASSWTGAGNTIYF; DNA: TGCGCCAGCAGCTGGACAGGGGCTGGAAACACCATATATTTT
D: TRBD2; V: TRBV6-5; size: .; J: TRBJ2-3; CDR3: CASSYRAGGPDTQYF; DNA: TGTGCCAGCAGTTACAGAGCGGGAGGCCCAGATACGCAGTATTTT
D: .; V: TRBV5-1; size: .; J: TRBJ1-2; CDR3: CASSLDPENYGYTF; DNA: TGCGCCAGCAGCTTGGATCCGGAGAACTATGGCTACACCTTC
D: .; V: TRBV30; size: .; J: TRBJ2-7; CDR3: CAWSKGGAGYEQYF; DNA: TGTGCCTGGAGTAAGGGGGGGGCGGGATACGAGCAGTACTTC
D: .; V: TRBV15; size: .; J: TRBJ1-2; CDR3: CATSPRQTNYGYTF; DNA: TGTGCCACCAGCCCCCGACAGACTAACTATGGCTACACCTTC
D: .; V: TRBV10-3; size: once; J: TRBJ1-5; CDR3: CAISESSPGSNQPQHF; DNA: TGTGCCATCAGTGAGTCGTCCCCGGGAAGCAATCAGCCCCAGCATTTT
D: .; V: TRBV3-1/TRBV3-2; size: once; J: TRBJ1-2; CDR3: CASSQVAVPYGYTF; DNA: TGTGCCAGCAGCCAAGTGGCAGTTCCCTATGGCTACACCTTC
D: .; V: TRBV21-1; size: once; J: TRBJ1-1; CDR3: CASSKAGRQSNTEAFF; DNA: TGTGCCAGCAGCAAAGCCGGCAGGCAGTCGAACACTGAAGCTTTCTTT
D: .; V: TRBV6-2/TRBV6-3; size: .; J: TRBJ2-1; CDR3: CASSTDSYNEQFF; DNA: TGTGCCAGCAGTACAGACTCCTACAATGAGCAGTTCTTC
D: .; V: TRBV28; size: .; J: TRBJ1-1; CDR3: CALENSPNTEAFF; DNA: TGTGCCCTTGAAAACAGCCCGAACACTGAAGCTTTCTTT
D: .; V: TRBV5-1; size: few; J: TRBJ2-7; CDR3: CASSLDGPAARYEQYF; DNA: TGCGCCAGCAGCTTGGATGGGCCAGCGGCGCGGTACGAGCAGTACTTC
D: TRBD1; V: TRBV27; size: .; J: TRBJ1-2; CDR3: CASSLLGQSYGYTF; DNA: TGTGCCAGCAGTTTATTGGGACAGTCCTATGGCTACACCTTC
D: TRBD2; V: TRBV28; size: .; J: TRBJ2-2; CDR3: CASRTTSGENTGELFF; DNA: TGTGCCAGCAGGACTACTAGCGGGGAGAACACCGGGGAGCTGTTTTTT
D: .; V: TRBV3-1/TRBV3-2; size: .; J: TRBJ1-1; CDR3: CASSQEPLQNTEAFF; DNA: TGTGCCAGCAGCCAAGAGCCGTTACAGAACACTGAAGCTTTCTTT
D: .; V: TRBV11-2; size: .; J: TRBJ2-2; CDR3: CASSLTLEKAPGELFF; DNA: TGTGCCAGCAGCTTAACACTGGAGAAAGCCCCCGGGGAGCTGTTTTTT
D: .; V: TRBV14; size: .; J: TRBJ2-5; CDR3: CASSQAPRAEETQYF; DNA: TGTGCCAGCAGCCAAGCACCGCGCGCCGAAGAGACCCAGTACTTC
D: TRBD2; V: TRBV5-8; size: .; J: TRBJ2-1; CDR3: CASSWGTSGFYNEQFF; DNA: TGTGCCAGCAGCTGGGGGACTAGCGGGTTCTACAATGAGCAGTTCTTC
D: TRBD2; V: TRBV5-1; size: .; J: TRBJ2-4; CDR3: CASRFVGGKNIQYF; DNA: TGCGCCAGCAGGTTCGTCGGGGGGAAAAACATTCAGTACTTC
D: TRBD1; V: TRBV3-1/TRBV3-2; size: .; J: TRBJ1-4; CDR3: CASSRGTGGKEKLFF; DNA: TGTGCCAGCAGCCGAGGGACAGGGGGAAAGGAAAAACTGTTTTTT
D: .; V: TRBV29-1; size: .; J: TRBJ1-2; CDR3: CSVGSGYGYTF; DNA: TGCAGCGTTGGATCGGGGTATGGCTACACCTTC
D: .; V: TRBV6-5; size: .; J: TRBJ1-2; CDR3: CASSSRERQYGYTF; DNA: TGTGCCAGCAGTTCCAGGGAAAGGCAGTATGGCTACACCTTC
D: .; V: TRBV21-1; size: .; J: TRBJ1-4; CDR3: CASSSSDRWPQATNEKLFF; DNA: TGTGCCAGCAGCAGTTCCGACAGGTGGCCTCAGGCAACTAATGAAAAACTGTTTTTT
D: TRBD1; V: TRBV5-8; size: .; J: TRBJ1-6; CDR3: CASSLEGARNSPLHF; DNA: TGTGCCAGCAGCTTGGAGGGGGCGCGCAATTCACCCCTCCACTTT
D: .; V: TRBV7-2; size: few; J: TRBJ2-2; CDR3: CASSLAWGGGELFF; DNA: TGTGCCAGCAGCTTAGCTTGGGGAGGCGGGGAGCTGTTTTTT
D: TRBD2; V: TRBV29-1; size: .; J: TRBJ2-1; CDR3: CSVGSSGNEQFF; DNA: TGCAGCGTTGGTTCTAGCGGCAATGAGCAGTTCTTC
D: TRBD1; V: TRBV29-1; size: once; J: TRBJ2-7; CDR3: CSVRTGEIHEQYF; DNA: TGCAGCGTGCGGACAGGGGAGATCCACGAGCAGTACTTC
D: .; V: TRBV5-1; size: .; J: TRBJ2-1; CDR3: CASSLAADSHNEQFF; DNA: TGCGCCAGCAGCTTGGCCGCGGACTCACACAATGAGCAGTTCTTC
D: .; V: TRBV30; size: .; J: TRBJ1-6; CDR3: CAWSVAGLGSPLHF; DNA: TGTGCCTGGAGTGTCGCAGGGCTGGGTTCACCCCTCCACTTT
D: .; V: TRBV29-1; size: .; J: TRBJ1-1; CDR3: CSVEYRPTEAFF; DNA: TGCAGCGTTGAGTACAGACCCACTGAAGCTTTCTTT
D: TRBD1; V: TRBV19; size: .; J: TRBJ1-1; CDR3: CASSPTLRQGASTEAFF; DNA: TGTGCCAGTAGTCCAACCCTACGACAGGGGGCGAGCACTGAAGCTTTCTTT
D: .; V: TRBV10-3; size: .; J: TRBJ2-2; CDR3: CAISERGGQIYTGELFF; DNA: TGTGCCATCAGTGAGCGGGGGGGACAGATTTACACCGGGGAGCTGTTTTTT
D: .; V: TRBV6-5; size: few; J: TRBJ2-7; CDR3: CASSFDRLYEQYF; DNA: TGTGCCAGCAGTTTTGACAGGCTCTACGAGCAGTACTTC
D: .; V: TRBV27; size: .; J: TRBJ1-1; CDR3: CASSLWQAPNTEAFF; DNA: TGTGCCAGCAGTTTATGGCAGGCCCCGAACACTGAAGCTTTCTTT
D: .; V: TRBV3-1/TRBV3-2; size: .; J: TRBJ2-1; CDR3: CASSQDPASAGNEQFF; DNA: TGTGCCAGCAGCCAAGATCCGGCTAGCGCGGGAAATGAGCAGTTCTTC
D: .; V: TRBV19; size: .; J: TRBJ1-5; CDR3: CASKAVNSNQPQHF; DNA: TGTGCCAGTAAAGCCGTAAATAGCAATCAGCCCCAGCATTTT
D: TRBD2; V: TRBV7-2; size: .; J: TRBJ2-3; CDR3: CASSFLAGGADTQYF; DNA: TGTGCCAGCAGCTTTCTAGCGGGAGGGGCAGATACGCAGTATTTT